A single T cell receptor (beta chain) is shown here with its context. Its antigen is unidentified. This sample was included in a study of T cell responses to AZD1222 COVID-19 vaccine. Study-wide findings and caveats: Only 5 or 6 individuals given AZD1222 were seropositive at baseline. Only after the peak T cell response were repertoires sampled. Possibly, clonal diversity was underestimated; donors were largely white British and included more females.

Some clones are missing from TCRdb's copy, which holds only in-frame ones; the method was immunoSEQ multiplex PCR. The sample contains some 130,000 clones, about 80% of which appear only once. Per the germline V gene, CDR1 is SGDLS and CDR2 is YYNGEE. V lost 2 bases and J 7 bases, leaving 12 bases between the germline ends. The CDR3 consists of 14 residues. The chain employs TRBV9 and TRBJ2-2, with TRBD2 as a possible D gene (5 bases). Sequences were derived from peripheral blood, sampled on day 0 of AZD1222 vaccination. The TCR originated in an adult in good health. This chain's CDR3 is CASSVSAGGGELFF. CDR3 in DNA: TGTGCCAGCAGCGTCTCGGCAGGAGGCGGGGAGCTGTTTTTT. Using reference TRBV9 and TRBJ2-2 for the parts outside the CDR3, the full variable domain is DSGVTQTPKHLITATGQRVTLRCSPRSGDLSVYWYQQSLDQGLQFLIQYYNGEERAKGNILERFSAQQFPDLHSELNLSSLELGDSALYFCASSVSAGGGELFFGEGSRLTVL.